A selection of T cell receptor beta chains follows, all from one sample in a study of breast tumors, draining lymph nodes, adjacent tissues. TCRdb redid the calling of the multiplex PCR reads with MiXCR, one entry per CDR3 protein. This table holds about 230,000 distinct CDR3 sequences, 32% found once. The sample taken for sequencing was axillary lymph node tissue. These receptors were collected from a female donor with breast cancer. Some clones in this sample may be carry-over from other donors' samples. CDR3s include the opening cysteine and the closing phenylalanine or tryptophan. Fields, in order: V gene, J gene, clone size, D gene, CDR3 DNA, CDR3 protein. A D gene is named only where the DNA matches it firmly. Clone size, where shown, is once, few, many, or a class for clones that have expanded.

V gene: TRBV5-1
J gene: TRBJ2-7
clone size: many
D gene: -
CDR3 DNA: TGCGCCAGCAGCTTGATCCCCACCTCCTACGAGCAGTACTTC
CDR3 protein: CASSLIPTSYEQYF

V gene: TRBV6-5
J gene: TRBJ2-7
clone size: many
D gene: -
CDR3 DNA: TGTGCCAGCAGTTACGACGGCTACGAGCAGTACTTC
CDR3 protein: CASSYDGYEQYF

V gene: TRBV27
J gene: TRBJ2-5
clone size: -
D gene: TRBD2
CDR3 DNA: TGTGCCAGCAGTTTCATGGGGGGGATACAAGAGACCCAGTACTTC
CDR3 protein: CASSFMGGIQETQYF

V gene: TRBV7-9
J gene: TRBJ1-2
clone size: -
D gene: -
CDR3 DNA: -
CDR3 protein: CASSLLVGQGARGNTF

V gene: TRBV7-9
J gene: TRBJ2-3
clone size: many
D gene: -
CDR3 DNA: TGTGCCAGCAGCCCACTCTTTGAGCAGTATTTT
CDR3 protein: CASSPLFEQYF

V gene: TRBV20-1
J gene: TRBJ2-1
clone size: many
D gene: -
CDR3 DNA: TGCAGTGAGTCGGGGCCCCCGAGCTCCTACAATGAGCAGTTCTTC
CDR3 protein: CSESGPPSSYNEQFF

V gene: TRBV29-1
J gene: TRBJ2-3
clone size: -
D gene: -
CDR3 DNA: TGCAGCGCCAGCAGCGGGGTCCCCCAGGGGATGTTCGCAGATACGCAGTATTTT
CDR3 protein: CSASSGVPQGMFADTQYF

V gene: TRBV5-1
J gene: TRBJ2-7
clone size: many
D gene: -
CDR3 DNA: TGCGCCAGCAGCGTATCACAGGTCCTGGACGAGCAGTACTTC
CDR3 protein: CASSVSQVLDEQYF

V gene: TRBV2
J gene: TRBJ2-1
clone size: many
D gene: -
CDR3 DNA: TGTGCCAGCAATTGGGCTACCGGGAGCTCCTACAATGAGCAGTTCTTC
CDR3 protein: CASNWATGSSYNEQFF

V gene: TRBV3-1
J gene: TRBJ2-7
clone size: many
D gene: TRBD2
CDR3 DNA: TGTGCCAGCAGCCAGGCAGGGAGGGCCTACGAGCAGTACTTC
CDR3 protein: CASSQAGRAYEQYF

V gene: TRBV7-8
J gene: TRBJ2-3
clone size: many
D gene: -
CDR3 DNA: TGTGCCAGCAGCTTCCGGGTAGCGCGGGATACGCAGTATTTT
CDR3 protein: CASSFRVARDTQYF

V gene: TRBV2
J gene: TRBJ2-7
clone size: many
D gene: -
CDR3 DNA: TGTGCCAGCAGTGATCCCCCTTCCTACGAGCAGTACTTC
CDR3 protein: CASSDPPSYEQYF

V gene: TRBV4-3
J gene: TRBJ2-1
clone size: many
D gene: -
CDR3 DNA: TGCGCCAGCAGCCAAAGTCGACCTTCTGAGCAGTTCTTC
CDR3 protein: CASSQSRPSEQFF

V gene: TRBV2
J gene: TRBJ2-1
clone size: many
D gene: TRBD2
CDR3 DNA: TGTGCCAGCAGTAAATTAGCGGGAGTCCCCAATGAGCAGTTCTTC
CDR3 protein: CASSKLAGVPNEQFF

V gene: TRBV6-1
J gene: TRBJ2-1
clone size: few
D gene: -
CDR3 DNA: TGTGCCAGCAAGGTCGGTAGCGGAATTTCTTCCTACAATGAGCAGTTCTTC
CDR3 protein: CASKVGSGISSYNEQFF

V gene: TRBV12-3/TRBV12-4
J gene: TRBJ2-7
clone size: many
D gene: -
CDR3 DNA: TGTGCCAGCAGTTTCGCGTGGAGGGGTCCCGAGCTGGAGCAGTACTTC
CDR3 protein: CASSFAWRGPELEQYF

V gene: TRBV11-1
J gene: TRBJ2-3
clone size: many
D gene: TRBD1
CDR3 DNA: TGTGCCAGCAGCCCCCGGGACAGGGGGGGAGCAGATACGCAGTATTTT
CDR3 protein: CASSPRDRGGADTQYF

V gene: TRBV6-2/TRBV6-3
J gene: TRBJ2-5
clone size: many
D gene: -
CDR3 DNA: TGTGCCAGCAGTTACGGAGGGGGGCAGGAGACCCAGTACTTC
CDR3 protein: CASSYGGGQETQYF

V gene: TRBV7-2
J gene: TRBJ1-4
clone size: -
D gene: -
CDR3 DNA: TGTGCCAGCAGCCCACTAGCGGATGAAAAACTGTTTTTT
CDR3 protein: CASSPLADEKLFF

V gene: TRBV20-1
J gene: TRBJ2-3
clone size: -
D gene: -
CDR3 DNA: TGCAGTGCTCAGACAGGCTCGGCGGATACGCAGTATTTT
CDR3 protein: CSAQTGSADTQYF

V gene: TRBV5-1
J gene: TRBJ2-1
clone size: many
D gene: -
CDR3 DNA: TGCGCCAGCAAGGAGGGGAATGAGCAGTTCTTC
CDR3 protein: CASKEGNEQFF

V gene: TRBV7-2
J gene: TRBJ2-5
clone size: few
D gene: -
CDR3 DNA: TGTGCCAGCAGCTTAGACTTAAAGACCCAGTACTTC
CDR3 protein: CASSLDLKTQYF

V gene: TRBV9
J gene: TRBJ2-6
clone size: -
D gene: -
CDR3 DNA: TGTGCCAGCAGCGTAGAAACAGTCCCCGGGCTGTGCTCTGGGGCCAACGTCCTGACTTTC
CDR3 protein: CASSVETVPGLCSGANVLTF

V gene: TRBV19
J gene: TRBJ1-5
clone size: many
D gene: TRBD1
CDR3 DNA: TGTGCCAGTAGTACCAGACAGGGAGGAGGGAAGCGAAATCAGCCCCAGCATTTT
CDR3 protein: CASSTRQGGGKRNQPQHF

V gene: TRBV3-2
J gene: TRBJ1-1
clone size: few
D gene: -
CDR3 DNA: TGTGCCAGCAGCCAAGATTTCAGGGCAGGGATCACTGAAGCTTTCTTT
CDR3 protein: CASSQDFRAGITEAFF

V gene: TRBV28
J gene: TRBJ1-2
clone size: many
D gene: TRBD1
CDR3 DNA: TGTGCCAGCAGTTCCCCCACAGGGGGGGACTATGGCTACACCTTC
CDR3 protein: CASSSPTGGDYGYTF

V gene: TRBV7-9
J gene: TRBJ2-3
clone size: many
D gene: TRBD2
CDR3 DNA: TGTGCCAGCAGCTTAGAACGTCTAGCGGGGGCAGATACGCAGTATTTT
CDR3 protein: CASSLERLAGADTQYF

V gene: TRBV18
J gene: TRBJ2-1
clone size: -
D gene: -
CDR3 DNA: TGTGCCAGCTCACCAATCGGGGTGGGGTACAATGAGCAGTTCTTC
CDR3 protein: CASSPIGVGYNEQFF

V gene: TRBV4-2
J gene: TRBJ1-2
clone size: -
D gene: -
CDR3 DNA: TGTACCAGCACCCCCGACCCAGGGACTGACTATGGCTACACCTTC
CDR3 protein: CTSTPDPGTDYGYTF

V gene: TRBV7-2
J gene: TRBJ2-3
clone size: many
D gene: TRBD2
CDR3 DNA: TGTGCCAGCAGCCCGACCCGGACTAGCGGCCGGTATTTT
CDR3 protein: CASSPTRTSGRYF

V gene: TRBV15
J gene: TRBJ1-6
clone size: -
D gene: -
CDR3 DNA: TGTGCCACCAGCAGCCCCCCAGAGGCGGACCTTAATTCACCCCTCCACTTT
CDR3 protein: CATSSPPEADLNSPLHF

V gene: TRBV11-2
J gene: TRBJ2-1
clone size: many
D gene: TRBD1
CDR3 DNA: TGTGCCAGCAGCATTGACAGGGGTGCGGCCGGCGATGAGCAGTTCTTC
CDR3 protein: CASSIDRGAAGDEQFF

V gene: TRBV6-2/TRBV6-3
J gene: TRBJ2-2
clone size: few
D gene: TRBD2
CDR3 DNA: TGTGCCAGCAGACTCCGACTAGCGGGGACCGGGGAGCTGTTTTTT
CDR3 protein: CASRLRLAGTGELFF

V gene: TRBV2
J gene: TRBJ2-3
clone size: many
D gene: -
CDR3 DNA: TGTGCCAGCAGTGAGAACAGGGACCGCACAGATACGCAGTATTTT
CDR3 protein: CASSENRDRTDTQYF

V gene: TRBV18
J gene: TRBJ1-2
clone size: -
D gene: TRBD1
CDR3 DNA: TGTGCCAGCTCCGTCGGACAGGAGAAGGGTGGCTACACCTTC
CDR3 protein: CASSVGQEKGGYTF

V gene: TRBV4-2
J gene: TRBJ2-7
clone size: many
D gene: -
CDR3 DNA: TGTGCCAGCAGCCCTACTCCAGGCGGGTACGAGCAGTACTTC
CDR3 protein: CASSPTPGGYEQYF

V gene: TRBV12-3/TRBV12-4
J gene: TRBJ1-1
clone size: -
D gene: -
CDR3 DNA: TGTGCCAGCAAAAGGGGAGACACTGAAGCTTTCTTT
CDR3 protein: CASKRGDTEAFF

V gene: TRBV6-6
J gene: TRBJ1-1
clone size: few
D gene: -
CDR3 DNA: TGTGCCAGCAGTTATCGACAGCCTAACACTGAAGCTTTCTTT
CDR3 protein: CASSYRQPNTEAFF

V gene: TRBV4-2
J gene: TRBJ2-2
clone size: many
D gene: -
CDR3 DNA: TGTGCCAGCAGCCAAGATGCGGGGACCACGAACACCGGGGAGCTGTTTTTT
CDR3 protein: CASSQDAGTTNTGELFF

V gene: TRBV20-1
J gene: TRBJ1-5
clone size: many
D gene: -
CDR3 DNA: TGCAGTGCTAGAGATTGGCAGGGTGGCAATCAGCCCCAGCATTTT
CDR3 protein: CSARDWQGGNQPQHF

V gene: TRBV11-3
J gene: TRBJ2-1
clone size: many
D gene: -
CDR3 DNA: TGTGCCAGCAGCTTAGGGACTAACTCCTACAATGAGCAGTTCTTC
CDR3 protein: CASSLGTNSYNEQFF

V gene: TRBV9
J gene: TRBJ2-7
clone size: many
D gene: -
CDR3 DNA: TGTGCCAGCAGCGCGACTAGTCTCAACTACGAGCAGTACTTC
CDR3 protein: CASSATSLNYEQYF

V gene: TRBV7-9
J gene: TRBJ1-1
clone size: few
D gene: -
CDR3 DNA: TGTGCCAGCAGCCGAGGACTGAAGAATGAAGCTTTCTTT
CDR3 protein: CASSRGLKNEAFF